This TCR beta chain was observed in a study of shared clonotypes between healthy human individuals (dated by TCRdb to the early 2020s). About the investigation overall: The cohort included three men and a couple of women between 18 and 49 years of age. Blood TCR repertoires of 5 or 6 healthy adults were deeply sequenced to estimate repertoire size and the extent of clonotype sharing between individuals. Per donor, leukapheresis produced somewhere between about 0.9 and 9.5 billion PBMCs. For each donor, CD4 naive and CD4 memory were each given three plates, CD8 naive was given two plates, and CD8 memory was given one plate. Libraries were prepared and TCR repertoires were sequenced by different laboratories using diverse techniques, in order to increase sequencing depth and limit assay-specific biases.

As concerns this clone: This receptor's antigen is unknown. One base away there is no much larger clone; base qualities are not given.

Beyond this particular receptor, the publication reports: Sharing across a few donors was observed for roughly 5.4% of naive CD4, 3% to 4% of naive CD8, around 2.5% of memory CD4, and roughly 0.4% of memory CD8 clonotypes. Rarefaction of sorted-subset datasets indicated incomplete sequencing despite the large sequencing depth. Pairwise subsampling indicated that sequencing depth was expected to affect the degree of clonotype sharing among donors. Sampling was restricted to blood, and TCR repertoires in tissue are likely to differ from TCR repertoires in blood. Clonotypes shared by all four sorted-subset donors showed higher generation probabilities than non-shared clonotypes. Larger estimated clonotype richness was generally found for naive subsets than for memory subsets. Because the study included a small number of donors, the genetic and exposure-history diversity represented was limited.

Using the deep immunoSEQ assay, multiplex PCR amplified TCR CDR3 regions from genomic DNA. Extracted genomic DNA from each cell subset was spread evenly across all wells of several immunoSEQ 96-well plates, with each plate serving as a replicate. For sorted subsets, each replicate PCR was loaded with about 0.2 ug genomic DNA, equivalent to 30,000 or so T cell genomes. The purified libraries were quantified using a Qubit 3.0 fluorometer, sized with a Bioanalyzer 2100, and then quantified again using the KAPA Library Quantification kit. Every immunoSEQ 96-well plate was sequenced on a dedicated single-read 150-cycle Illumina NextSeq 550 flow cell. On the study's bioinformatics: Because the immunoSEQ output held only junctional sequences and lacked quality scores, the filtering could not match the filtering applied to full-length reads. Sequences were annotated with PyIR, a Python wrapper for IgBLAST v1.9, and V/J genes and CDR3 were assigned using IMGT germline references. Reads were removed for weak V/J assignments (E-value above 1e-6), missing CDR3, stop codons, out-of-frame junctions, or ambiguous translated residues. A V3J clonotype was defined by an identical inferred V gene, J gene, and CDR3 amino acid sequence. Percentage overlap between repertoires was calculated by dividing the number of shared unique clonotypes by the size of the smaller repertoire. Three approaches were used to assess repertoire richness: RTK rarefaction, the Chao1 estimator, and Recon v2.1 estimates of unobserved clonotypes. OLGA was used to compute generation probabilities for all TCRbeta clonotypes that the gDNA method yielded from four donors. The immuneACCESS repertoire file appears here via TCRdb, limited to in-frame rearrangements. These files lack a portion of the clones; in checked studies, under half of the deficit traces to unresolved V genes, and the cause of the others is not known. V and J calls and clone size are as listed in that table; D and trimming were resolved from the DNA. The sample records about 2,100,000 clones, around 93% of which are singletons. Over 1.5% of the sample goes to the ten largest clones.

For the CD8 naive samples, CD45RO-negative cells were positively selected for CCR7, yielding a CD45RA+CCR7+ population from which TemRA cells were excluded. Healthy HIV-negative adults with no recently reported acute infections or vaccinations were included as donors. Only Caucasian adults living in Nashville, Tennessee, USA were represented among the donors. Blood was collected by leukapheresis, and PBMCs were isolated by Ficoll-Histopaque density gradient centrifugation and then cryopreserved in liquid nitrogen vapor phase. Purity and quantity of every magnetically sorted T cell population were checked by analytical flow cytometry. Genomic DNA was isolated from every sorted fraction and measured by UV absorbance on a Nanodrop 2000c. This TCR came from a man younger than 30 in good health. Some clones in this sample may be carry-over from other donors' samples. The material sequenced was naive CD8+ T cells from PBMCs. In light of the paper, this sample's cell subset or site label describes: CD45RA+CCR7+.

CDR3 reads: CASSLVRGIGNTIYF. The nucleotide sequence reads as follows: TGTGCCAGCAGTTTAGTCAGGGGCATCGGAAACACCATATATTTT. Recombination linked TRBV28 to TRBJ1-3; TRBD1 is a possible D gene, resting on 6 matching bases. The junction shows trimming of 2 bases on V and 4 bases on J, plus 12 bases between the germline ends. CDR1 MDHEN and CDR2 SYDVKM are derived from the germline V gene. From the cysteine through the phenylalanine, the CDR3 covers 15 amino acids. Of all the DNA, just the CDR3 is kept, 45 bases in frame from base 1.